This TCR beta chain comes out of a study of T cells in Graves' hyperthyroidism and ophthalmopathy. General study findings and limits: Most thyroid-expanded clonotypes above 0.001 were also found in blood. The model identified upcoming ophthalmopathy a median approximately 6.4 months ahead of onset.

The CDR3 runs to 16 residues. V lost 0 bases and J lost 5; bases outside the gene matches: 10. Germline-derived CDR1 and CDR2 are DFQATT and SNEGSKA (reference sequence). Concerning this clonotype: What it recognizes is unknown.

Patients aged 18 to 65 had newly diagnosed hyperthyroidism lasting under 2 months. RNA transcripts yielded amplified TCR beta CDR3 regions. Carried out on the TCR CDR3, a first-round RT-PCR used the HTBI primer set. TCRdb re-called the multiplex PCR reads through MiXCR, storing one row per CDR3 protein. This table has roughly 580,000 distinct CDR3 sequences, 14% appearing once. The sequenced sample was blood. The source of this sequence is a woman aged 25 to 39 with Graves' hyperthyroidism that later progressed to Graves' ophthalmopathy. This rearrangement joins TRBV20-1 to TRBJ2-5, with 9 bases fitting TRBD2. The CDR3 region is CSARDTMLAGWETQYF. The CDR3 DNA is TGCAGTGCTAGAGATACAATGCTAGCGGGATGGGAGACCCAGTACTTC.